This T cell receptor (beta chain) is drawn from a study of identical twins. In TCRdb, the 5' RACE reads were re-called with MiXCR into one record per CDR3 protein. Of around 1.7 million distinct CDR3 sequences in the sample, about 30% were seen once. The V end lost 0 bases, the J end lost 5 bases, and 10 bases lay between the germline ends. Germline V CDR1 and CDR2: DFQATT, SNEGSKA (reference sequence). This CDR3 region has 13 residues. The TCR sequence derives from a newborn girl in good health. The rearrangement uses TRBV20-1 and TRBJ2-5, with D possibly TRBD2 on 6 matching bases. The sample consisted of cord blood. CDR3 bases: TGCAGTGCTAGAGATCGGAGGGACGAGACCCAGTACTTC. Its translation: CSARDRRDETQYF.